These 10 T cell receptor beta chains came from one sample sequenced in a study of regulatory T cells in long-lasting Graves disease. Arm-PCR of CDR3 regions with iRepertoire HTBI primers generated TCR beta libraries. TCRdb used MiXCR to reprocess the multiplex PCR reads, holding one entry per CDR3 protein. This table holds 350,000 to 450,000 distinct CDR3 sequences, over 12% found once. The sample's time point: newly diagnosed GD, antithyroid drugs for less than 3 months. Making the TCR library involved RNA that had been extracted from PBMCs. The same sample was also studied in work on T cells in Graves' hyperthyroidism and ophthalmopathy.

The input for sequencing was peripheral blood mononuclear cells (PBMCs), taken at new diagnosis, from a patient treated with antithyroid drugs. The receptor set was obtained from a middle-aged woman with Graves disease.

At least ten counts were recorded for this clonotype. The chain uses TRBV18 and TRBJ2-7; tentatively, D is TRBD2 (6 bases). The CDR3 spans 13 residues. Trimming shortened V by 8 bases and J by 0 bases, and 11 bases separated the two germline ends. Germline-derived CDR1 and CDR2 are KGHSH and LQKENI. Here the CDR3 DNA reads TGTGCCAGCGGCACGGGGGTCTCCTACGAGCAGTACTTC. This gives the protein CASGTGVSYEQYF.

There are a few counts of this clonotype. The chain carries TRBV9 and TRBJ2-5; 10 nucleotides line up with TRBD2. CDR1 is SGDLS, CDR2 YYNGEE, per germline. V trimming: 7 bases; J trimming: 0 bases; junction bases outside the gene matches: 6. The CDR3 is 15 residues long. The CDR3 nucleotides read TGTGCCAGCGGGCTGGGACTAGCGAACCAAGAGACCCAGTACTTC. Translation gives CASGLGLANQETQYF.

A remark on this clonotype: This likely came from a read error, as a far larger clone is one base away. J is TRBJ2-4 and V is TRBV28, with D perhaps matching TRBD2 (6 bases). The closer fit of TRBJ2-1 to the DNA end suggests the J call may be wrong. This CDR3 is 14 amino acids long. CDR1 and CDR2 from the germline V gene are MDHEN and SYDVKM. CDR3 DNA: TGTGCCAGCAGTTTAAGGGGCGGGAACAATGATCAGTTCTTC. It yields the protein CASSLRGGNNDQFF.

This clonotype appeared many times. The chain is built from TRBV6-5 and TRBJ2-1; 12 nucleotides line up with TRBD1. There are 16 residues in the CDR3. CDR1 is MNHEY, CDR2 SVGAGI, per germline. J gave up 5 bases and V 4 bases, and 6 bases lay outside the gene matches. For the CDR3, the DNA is TGTGCCAGCAGTTCCCGGGACAGGGGGCTCGACAATGAGCAGTTCTTC. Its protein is CASSSRDRGLDNEQFF.

This CDR3 reads CASSQGDPGIQETQYF. The DNA of the CDR3 is TGTGCCAGCAGCCAAGGCGACCCTGGCATACAAGAGACCCAGTACTTC. The chain uses TRBV3-1 and TRBJ2-5; D is unresolved. The germline V gene encodes CDR1 LGHDT and CDR2 YNNKEL (reference sequence). Between the trimmed V and J ends, which lost 1 base and 2 bases, there was a span of 14 bases. The CDR3 is 16 residues long.

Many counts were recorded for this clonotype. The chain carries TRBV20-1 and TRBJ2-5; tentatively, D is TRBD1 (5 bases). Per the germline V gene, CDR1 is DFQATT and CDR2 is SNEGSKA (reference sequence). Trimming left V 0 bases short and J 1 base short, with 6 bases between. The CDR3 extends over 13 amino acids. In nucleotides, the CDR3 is TGCAGTGCTAGAGATGACAGCCAAGAGACCCAGTACTTC. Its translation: CSARDDSQETQYF.

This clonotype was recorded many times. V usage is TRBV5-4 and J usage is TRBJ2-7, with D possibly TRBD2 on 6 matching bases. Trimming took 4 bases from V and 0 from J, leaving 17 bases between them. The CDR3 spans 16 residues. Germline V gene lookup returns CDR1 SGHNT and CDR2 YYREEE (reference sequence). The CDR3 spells CASSPGRSGNSYEQYF. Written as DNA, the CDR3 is TGTGCCAGCAGCCCAGGACGTAGCGGCAACTCCTACGAGCAGTACTTC. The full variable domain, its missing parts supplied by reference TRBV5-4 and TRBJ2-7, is ETGVTQSPTHLIKTRGQQVTLRCSSQSGHNTVSWYQQALGQGPQFIFQYYREEENGRGNFPPRFSGLQFPNYSSELNVNALELDDSALYLCASSPGRSGNSYEQYFGPGTRLTVT.

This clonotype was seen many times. In nucleotides, the CDR3 is TGTGCCAGCAGTTTCAATGCTGAGGTAGAGACCCAGTACTTC. Protein product: CASSFNAEVETQYF. This chain joins TRBV12-3 or TRBV12-4 and TRBJ2-5; D is uncertain. The CDR3 length is 14 residues. V shed 3 bases and J shed 4 bases, with 12 bases lying between them.

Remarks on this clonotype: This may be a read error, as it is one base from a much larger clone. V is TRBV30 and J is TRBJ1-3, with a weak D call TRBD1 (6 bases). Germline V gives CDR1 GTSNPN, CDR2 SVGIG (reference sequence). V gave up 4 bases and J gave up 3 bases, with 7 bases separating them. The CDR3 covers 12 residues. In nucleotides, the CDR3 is TGTGCCTGGACAGGGGTTGGAAACACCATATATTTT. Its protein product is CAWTGVGNTIYF. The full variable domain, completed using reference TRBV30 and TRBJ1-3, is SQTIHQWPATLVQPVGSPLSLECTVEGTSNPNLYWYRQAAGRGLQLLFYSVGIGQISSEVPQNLSASRPQDRQFILSSKKLLLSDSGFYLCAWTGVGNTIYFGEGSWLTVV.

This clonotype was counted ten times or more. This CDR3 is CASSLCPSRQGVFEKLFF. CDR3 sequence (DNA): TGTGCCAGCAGTTTATGCCCCTCGAGGCAGGGGGTTTTCGAAAAACTGTTTTTT. The chain employs TRBV27 and TRBJ1-4, with 7 positions matching TRBD1. The CDR3 loop spans 18 amino acids. Looked up from germline, CDR1 is MNHEY and CDR2 is SMNVEV (reference sequence). V trimming: 1 base; J trimming: 8 bases; junction bases outside the gene matches: 16.